These T cell receptor beta chains were read from a single sample in a study of T cell responses to AZD1222 COVID-19 vaccine. Assay: immunoSEQ multiplex PCR; the TCRdb copy retains only in-frame clones and omits some. The data show about 130,000 clones, about 87% seen once. The material was peripheral blood, obtained on day 0 of AZD1222 vaccination. The receptors shown here come from an adult in good health. CDR3s include the opening cysteine and the closing phenylalanine or tryptophan. D genes are given only for firm matches. Size is stated for part of the rows, as once, few or many counts, or as a class when the clone is expanded.

d_call: -
j_call: TRBJ1-1
clone_size: -
v_call: TRBV18
cdr3_length: 13
cdr3_aa: CASSPTQNTEAFF
cdr3_nt: TGTGCCAGCTCACCGACACAGAACACTGAAGCTTTCTTT

d_call: -
j_call: TRBJ1-3
clone_size: -
v_call: TRBV19
cdr3_length: 12
cdr3_aa: CASISKADTIYF
cdr3_nt: TGTGCCAGTATCTCCAAGGCGGACACCATATATTTT

d_call: -
j_call: TRBJ2-3
clone_size: few
v_call: TRBV6-6
cdr3_length: 11
cdr3_aa: CASSYPWTQYF
cdr3_nt: TGTGCCAGCAGTTACCCATGGACGCAGTATTTT

d_call: -
j_call: TRBJ1-1
clone_size: once
v_call: TRBV7-2
cdr3_length: 13
cdr3_aa: CASSFGMNTEAFF
cdr3_nt: TGTGCCAGCAGCTTTGGGATGAACACTGAAGCTTTCTTT

d_call: -
j_call: TRBJ2-2
clone_size: -
v_call: TRBV20-1
cdr3_length: 13
cdr3_aa: CSASGASSRELFF
cdr3_nt: TGCAGTGCTAGTGGGGCATCCTCCCGGGAGCTGTTTTTT

d_call: -
j_call: TRBJ1-4
clone_size: once
v_call: TRBV4-2
cdr3_length: 15
cdr3_aa: CASSQDSAVNEKLFF
cdr3_nt: TGTGCCAGCAGCCAAGATTCGGCCGTTAATGAAAAACTGTTTTTT

d_call: -
j_call: TRBJ1-2
clone_size: -
v_call: TRBV6-5
cdr3_length: 14
cdr3_aa: CASSYSGQSYGYTF
cdr3_nt: TGTGCCAGCAGTTACTCAGGGCAGAGCTATGGCTACACCTTC

d_call: -
j_call: TRBJ1-2
clone_size: -
v_call: TRBV4-1
cdr3_length: 14
cdr3_aa: CASSQSRWTYGYTF
cdr3_nt: TGCGCCAGCAGCCAGTCAAGGTGGACTTATGGCTACACCTTC

d_call: -
j_call: TRBJ2-7
clone_size: few
v_call: TRBV5-6
cdr3_length: 14
cdr3_aa: CASSLFSARYEQYF
cdr3_nt: TGTGCCAGCAGCTTGTTTTCTGCCCGCTACGAGCAGTACTTC

d_call: -
j_call: TRBJ1-4
clone_size: -
v_call: TRBV9
cdr3_length: 15
cdr3_aa: CASSVDSGVNEKLFF
cdr3_nt: TGTGCCAGCAGCGTAGATTCGGGGGTAAATGAAAAACTGTTTTTT

d_call: -
j_call: TRBJ2-7
clone_size: -
v_call: TRBV5-5
cdr3_length: 11
cdr3_aa: CASSLADEQYF
cdr3_nt: TGTGCCAGCAGCTTGGCGGACGAGCAGTACTTC

d_call: -
j_call: TRBJ1-2
clone_size: -
v_call: TRBV27
cdr3_length: 13
cdr3_aa: CASSQQASYGYTF
cdr3_nt: TGTGCCAGCAGTCAACAGGCCTCCTATGGCTACACCTTC

d_call: -
j_call: TRBJ1-4
clone_size: -
v_call: TRBV27
cdr3_length: 12
cdr3_aa: CASSLIGEKLFF
cdr3_nt: TGTGCCAGCAGTTTAATCGGTGAAAAACTGTTTTTT

d_call: -
j_call: TRBJ1-2
clone_size: -
v_call: TRBV29-1
cdr3_length: 10
cdr3_aa: CSVEYYGYTF
cdr3_nt: TGCAGCGTTGAATACTATGGCTACACCTTC

d_call: TRBD2
j_call: TRBJ2-1
clone_size: -
v_call: TRBV6-5
cdr3_length: 16
cdr3_aa: CASSYSREGENNEQFF
cdr3_nt: TGTGCCAGCAGTTACTCGCGGGAGGGGGAAAACAATGAGCAGTTCTTC

d_call: -
j_call: TRBJ2-1
clone_size: few
v_call: TRBV28
cdr3_length: 14
cdr3_aa: CASRTPGAYNEQFF
cdr3_nt: TGTGCCAGCCGGACTCCCGGGGCCTACAATGAGCAGTTCTTC

d_call: TRBD1
j_call: TRBJ2-3
clone_size: -
v_call: TRBV6-5
cdr3_length: 14
cdr3_aa: CASSRGQVSDTQYF
cdr3_nt: TGTGCCAGCAGTAGAGGACAGGTCTCAGATACGCAGTATTTT

d_call: -
j_call: TRBJ1-2
clone_size: -
v_call: TRBV11-3
cdr3_length: 13
cdr3_aa: CASSFGGEGAYTF
cdr3_nt: TGTGCCAGCAGCTTTGGAGGAGAGGGTGCCTACACCTTC

d_call: -
j_call: TRBJ2-7
clone_size: -
v_call: TRBV5-1
cdr3_length: 15
cdr3_aa: CASSRPQGVTYEQYF
cdr3_nt: TGCGCCAGCAGCCGCCCACAAGGGGTCACCTACGAGCAGTACTTC

d_call: -
j_call: TRBJ2-5
clone_size: -
v_call: TRBV11-2
cdr3_length: 13
cdr3_aa: CASSPRGQETQYF
cdr3_nt: TGTGCCAGCAGTCCTCGAGGTCAAGAGACCCAGTACTTC

d_call: TRBD1
j_call: TRBJ2-5
clone_size: -
v_call: TRBV19
cdr3_length: 14
cdr3_aa: CASSMGTAQETQYF
cdr3_nt: TGTGCCAGTAGTATGGGGACAGCCCAAGAGACCCAGTACTTC

d_call: TRBD1
j_call: TRBJ2-7
clone_size: -
v_call: TRBV15
cdr3_length: 15
cdr3_aa: CATSSWLTGTSEQYF
cdr3_nt: TGTGCCACCAGCAGTTGGTTGACAGGGACCAGCGAGCAGTACTTC

d_call: -
j_call: TRBJ1-2
clone_size: -
v_call: TRBV10-2
cdr3_length: 15
cdr3_aa: CASSERAGADYGYTF
cdr3_nt: TGCGCCAGCAGTGAGAGGGCAGGGGCGGACTATGGCTACACCTTC

d_call: -
j_call: TRBJ2-7
clone_size: -
v_call: TRBV7-9
cdr3_length: 15
cdr3_aa: CASSPPLGGTYEQYF
cdr3_nt: TGTGCCAGCAGCCCGCCCCTGGGGGGAACCTACGAGCAGTACTTC

d_call: -
j_call: TRBJ1-2
clone_size: -
v_call: TRBV7-8
cdr3_length: 15
cdr3_aa: CASSLVGGAMGGYTF
cdr3_nt: TGTGCCAGCAGCTTAGTGGGGGGGGCGATGGGAGGCTACACCTTC

d_call: -
j_call: TRBJ2-5
clone_size: -
v_call: TRBV5-1
cdr3_length: 14
cdr3_aa: CASSLGQSEETQYF
cdr3_nt: TGCGCCAGCAGCTTGGGACAGTCCGAAGAGACCCAGTACTTC

d_call: TRBD2
j_call: TRBJ2-3
clone_size: -
v_call: TRBV29-1
cdr3_length: 15
cdr3_aa: CSVAGTSGASDTQYF
cdr3_nt: TGCAGCGTCGCCGGGACTAGCGGGGCATCAGATACGCAGTATTTT

d_call: -
j_call: TRBJ2-3
clone_size: -
v_call: TRBV9
cdr3_length: 14
cdr3_aa: CASSVGAVRDTQYF
cdr3_nt: TGTGCCAGCAGCGTAGGGGCGGTCCGGGATACGCAGTATTTT

d_call: TRBD1
j_call: TRBJ1-3
clone_size: -
v_call: TRBV5-3
cdr3_length: 16
cdr3_aa: CARSSPMRGRGNTIYF
cdr3_nt: TGTGCCAGAAGCTCCCCAATGAGGGGGCGAGGAAACACCATATATTTT

d_call: -
j_call: TRBJ1-6
clone_size: -
v_call: TRBV21-1
cdr3_length: 11
cdr3_aa: CASTPGSPLHF
cdr3_nt: TGTGCCAGCACCCCAGGATCACCCCTCCACTTT

d_call: TRBD2
j_call: TRBJ2-3
clone_size: -
v_call: TRBV3-1/TRBV3-2
cdr3_length: 16
cdr3_aa: CASSRGLAGEVDTQYF
cdr3_nt: TGTGCCAGCAGCCGGGGACTAGCGGGAGAGGTAGATACGCAGTATTTT

d_call: -
j_call: TRBJ1-2
clone_size: -
v_call: TRBV12-3/TRBV12-4
cdr3_length: 13
cdr3_aa: CASSLKSDYGYTF
cdr3_nt: TGTGCCAGCAGTTTGAAATCGGACTATGGCTACACCTTC

d_call: -
j_call: TRBJ2-5
clone_size: -
v_call: TRBV4-1
cdr3_length: 17
cdr3_aa: CASSQAGTGHSSLTQYF
cdr3_nt: TGCGCCAGCAGCCAAGCAGGTACAGGTCACAGCAGTTTGACCCAGTACTTC

d_call: -
j_call: TRBJ1-2
clone_size: -
v_call: TRBV14
cdr3_length: 13
cdr3_aa: CASSQDWQAQVTF
cdr3_nt: TGTGCCAGCAGCCAAGATTGGCAGGCCCAGGTCACCTTC

d_call: TRBD1
j_call: TRBJ1-2
clone_size: -
v_call: TRBV5-8
cdr3_length: 15
cdr3_aa: CASSLTGTGGGGYTF
cdr3_nt: TGTGCCAGCAGCTTGACCGGGACAGGGGGCGGCGGCTACACCTTC

d_call: TRBD2
j_call: TRBJ2-3
clone_size: -
v_call: TRBV10-3
cdr3_length: 15
cdr3_aa: CAISLERGGKDTQYF
cdr3_nt: TGTGCCATCAGTCTCGAGCGGGGGGGCAAAGATACGCAGTATTTT

d_call: -
j_call: TRBJ2-7
clone_size: -
v_call: TRBV18
cdr3_length: 14
cdr3_aa: CASSPNSSPDEQYF
cdr3_nt: TGTGCCAGCTCACCAAACAGCAGTCCCGACGAGCAGTACTTC

d_call: TRBD1
j_call: TRBJ1-5
clone_size: few
v_call: TRBV28
cdr3_length: 17
cdr3_aa: CASRDRDRGYSNQPQHF
cdr3_nt: TGTGCCAGCAGGGACCGGGACAGAGGATATAGCAATCAGCCCCAGCATTTT

d_call: -
j_call: TRBJ2-7
clone_size: few
v_call: TRBV11-2
cdr3_length: 13
cdr3_aa: CASSLQTSYEQYF
cdr3_nt: TGTGCCAGCAGCTTGCAGACCTCCTACGAGCAGTACTTC

d_call: -
j_call: TRBJ1-3
clone_size: -
v_call: TRBV29-1
cdr3_length: 15
cdr3_aa: CSVEDLIGSGNTIYF
cdr3_nt: TGCAGCGTTGAAGATTTGATTGGCTCTGGAAACACCATATATTTT

d_call: -
j_call: TRBJ2-2
clone_size: -
v_call: TRBV18
cdr3_length: 13
cdr3_aa: CASSLVNTGELFF
cdr3_nt: TGTGCCAGCTCACTCGTAAACACCGGGGAGCTGTTTTTT

d_call: -
j_call: TRBJ2-1
clone_size: -
v_call: TRBV5-1
cdr3_length: 14
cdr3_aa: CASSLLSGTNEQFF
cdr3_nt: TGCGCCAGCAGCTTGCTTAGCGGAACTAATGAGCAGTTCTTC